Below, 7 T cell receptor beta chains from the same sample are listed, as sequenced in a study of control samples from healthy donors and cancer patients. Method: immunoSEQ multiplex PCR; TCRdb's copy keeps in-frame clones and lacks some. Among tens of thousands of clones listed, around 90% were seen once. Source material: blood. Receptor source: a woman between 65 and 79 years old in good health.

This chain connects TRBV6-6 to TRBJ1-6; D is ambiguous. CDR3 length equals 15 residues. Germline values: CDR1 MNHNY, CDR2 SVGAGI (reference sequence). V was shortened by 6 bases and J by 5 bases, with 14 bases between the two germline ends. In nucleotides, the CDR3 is TGTGCCAGCAGCCCCCGAGGCGGGGATAATTCACCCCTCCACTTT. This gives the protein CASSPRGGDNSPLHF.

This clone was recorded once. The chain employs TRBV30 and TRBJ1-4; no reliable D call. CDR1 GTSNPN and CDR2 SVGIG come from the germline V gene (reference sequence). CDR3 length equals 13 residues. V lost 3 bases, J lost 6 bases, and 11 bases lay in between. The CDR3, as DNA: TGTGCCTGGAGGTTCAAGTACGATGAAAAACTGTTTTTT. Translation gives CAWRFKYDEKLFF.

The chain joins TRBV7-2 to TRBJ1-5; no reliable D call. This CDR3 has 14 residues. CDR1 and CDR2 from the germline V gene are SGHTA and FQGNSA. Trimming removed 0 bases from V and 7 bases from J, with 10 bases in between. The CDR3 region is CASSLAVARQPQHF. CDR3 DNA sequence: TGTGCCAGCAGCTTAGCGGTGGCCCGGCAGCCCCAGCATTTT.

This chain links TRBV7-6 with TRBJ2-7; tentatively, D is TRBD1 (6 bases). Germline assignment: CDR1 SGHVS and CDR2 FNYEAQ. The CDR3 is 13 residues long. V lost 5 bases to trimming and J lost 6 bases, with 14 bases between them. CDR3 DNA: TGTGCCAGCAGCCGGGACATAGAGTCCGAGCAGTACTTC. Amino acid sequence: CASSRDIESEQYF.

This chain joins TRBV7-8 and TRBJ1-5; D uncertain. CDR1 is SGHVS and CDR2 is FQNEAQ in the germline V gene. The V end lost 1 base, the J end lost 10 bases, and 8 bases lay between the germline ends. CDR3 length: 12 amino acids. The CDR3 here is CASSLGGSPQHF. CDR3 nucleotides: TGTGCCAGCAGCTTAGGTGGCTCTCCCCAGCATTTT.

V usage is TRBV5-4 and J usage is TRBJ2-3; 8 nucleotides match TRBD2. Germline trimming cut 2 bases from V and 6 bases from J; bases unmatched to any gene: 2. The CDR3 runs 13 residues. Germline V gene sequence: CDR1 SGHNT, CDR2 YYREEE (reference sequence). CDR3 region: CASSLAGEDTQYF. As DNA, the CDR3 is TGTGCCAGCAGCTTAGCGGGAGAGGATACGCAGTATTTT.

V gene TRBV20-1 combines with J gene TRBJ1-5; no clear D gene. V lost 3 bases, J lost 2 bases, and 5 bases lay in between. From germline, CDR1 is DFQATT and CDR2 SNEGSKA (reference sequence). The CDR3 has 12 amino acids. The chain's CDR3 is CSASGRNQPQHF. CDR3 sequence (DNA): TGCAGTGCTAGTGGGCGCAATCAGCCCCAGCATTTT.